Listed below are T cell receptor beta chains from one sample, sequenced in a study of blood T cell repertoires in COVID-19. Generated by immunoSEQ multiplex PCR, the TCRdb table keeps only in-frame clones and is missing some. This sample has about 140,000 clones, with around 82% found just once. The specimen was peripheral blood. The receptors were sampled from a woman aged 60-70 years with acute or convalescent COVID-19. CDR3s include the opening cysteine and the closing phenylalanine or tryptophan. The order of the fields is J gene, CDR3 length, clone size, V gene, D gene, CDR3 protein, CDR3 DNA. The D gene is left open where the match is weak. Size tells how often a clone was seen (once, few, many) or the class of an expanded clone, and some rows leave it out.

TRBJ2-1 | 14 | - | TRBV6-5 | TRBD2 | CASGLAGRYNEQFF | TGTGCCAGCGGACTAGCGGGAAGATACAATGAGCAGTTCTTC
TRBJ2-7 | 16 | - | TRBV7-6 | TRBD1 | CASSRGSGQDPYEQYF | TGTGCCAGCAGCCGGGGTTCGGGACAGGATCCCTACGAGCAGTACTTC
TRBJ1-3 | 16 | - | TRBV2 | - | CASSEPPQGILNTIYF | TGTGCCAGCAGTGAACCCCCCCAGGGAATTTTAAACACCATATATTTT
TRBJ2-1 | 14 | few | TRBV4-1 | TRBD2 | CASSWGLAGDEQFF | TGCGCCAGCAGCTGGGGACTAGCGGGAGACGAGCAGTTCTTC
TRBJ2-2 | 17 | - | TRBV7-2 | TRBD2 | CASSFRTSGANTGELFF | TGTGCCAGCAGCTTCCGGACTAGCGGGGCGAACACCGGGGAGCTGTTTTTT
TRBJ2-3 | 16 | - | TRBV7-3 | - | CASSVQGSPYTDTQYF | TGTGCCAGCAGCGTCCAGGGGTCCCCCTACACAGATACGCAGTATTTT
TRBJ1-2 | 15 | - | TRBV24-1 | - | CATREQGISDYGYTF | TGTGCCACCAGGGAGCAGGGAATCAGTGACTATGGCTACACCTTC
TRBJ2-1 | 13 | once | TRBV5-1 | - | CASSGTGYNEQFF | TGCGCCAGCAGCGGCACAGGGTACAATGAGCAGTTCTTC
TRBJ2-3 | 19 | - | TRBV13 | TRBD2 | CASSLTSGTSGPRTDTQYF | TGTGCCAGCAGCCTAACTTCCGGGACTAGCGGTCCCCGCACAGATACGCAGTATTTT
TRBJ1-4 | 19 | - | TRBV5-1 | TRBD1 | CASLRPGQGIAGANEKLFF | TGCGCCAGCCTTAGGCCGGGACAGGGTATTGCTGGAGCTAATGAAAAACTGTTTTTT
TRBJ1-1 | 12 | many | TRBV12-3/TRBV12-4 | TRBD1 | CASRTGETEAFF | TGTGCCAGCCGCACAGGGGAGACTGAAGCTTTCTTT
TRBJ1-1 | 14 | - | TRBV19 | - | CASSISRADTEAFF | TGTGCCAGTAGTATATCCAGGGCGGACACTGAAGCTTTCTTT
TRBJ2-2 | 13 | few | TRBV12-5 | - | CASGLSRTGELFF | TGTGCTAGTGGTTTGTCTAGGACCGGGGAGCTGTTTTTT
TRBJ1-1 | 13 | - | TRBV6-2/TRBV6-3 | - | CASSYSREFEAFF | TGTGCCAGCAGTTACTCGAGGGAATTTGAAGCTTTCTTT
TRBJ2-3 | 14 | - | TRBV6-5 | TRBD1 | CASGVGTGKDTQYF | TGTGCCAGCGGGGTGGGGACAGGGAAAGATACGCAGTATTTT
TRBJ2-7 | 15 | once | TRBV30 | TRBD1 | CAWRRRDRATNEQYF | TGTGCCTGGAGGAGACGGGACAGGGCAACTAACGAGCAGTACTTC
TRBJ1-2 | 13 | - | TRBV7-9 | - | CASSLEQRYGYTF | TGTGCCAGCAGCTTAGAACAGCGGTATGGCTACACCTTC
TRBJ2-7 | 14 | - | TRBV6-5 | TRBD2 | CASSYSRESYEQYF | TGTGCCAGCAGTTACTCGCGGGAGTCATACGAGCAGTACTTC
TRBJ1-6 | 11 | - | TRBV28 | - | CASSLTGPLHF | TGTGCCAGCAGTTTAACCGGGCCCCTCCACTTT
TRBJ1-2 | 16 | - | TRBV6-5 | - | CASSYASRGNVGGYTF | TGTGCCAGCAGTTACGCCTCCCGGGGAAACGTTGGTGGCTACACCTTC
TRBJ1-5 | 15 | - | TRBV6-5 | - | CASMGAGAENQPQHF | TGTGCCAGCATGGGGGCAGGGGCGGAGAATCAGCCCCAGCATTTT
TRBJ1-3 | 16 | few | TRBV28 | - | CASAGGAGLIGNTIYF | TGTGCCAGCGCCGGGGGAGCAGGGCTGATTGGAAACACCATATATTTT
TRBJ1-6 | 15 | few | TRBV2 | - | CASSEARTNYSPLHF | TGTGCCAGCAGTGAAGCGCGGACTAATTATTCACCCCTCCACTTT
TRBJ1-2 | 15 | - | TRBV11-3 | TRBD1 | CASSDRQGLGRGYTF | TGTGCCAGCAGCGACCGACAGGGGCTGGGGCGCGGCTACACCTTC
TRBJ2-5 | 15 | - | TRBV7-9 | - | CASSSLAGMKETQYF | TGTGCCAGCAGCTCCCTGGCGGGGATGAAAGAGACCCAGTACTTC
TRBJ1-2 | 13 | few | TRBV3-1/TRBV3-2 | - | CASSPDTNYGYTF | TGTGCCAGCAGCCCGGACACAAACTATGGCTACACCTTC
TRBJ1-1 | 15 | - | TRBV6-9 | - | CASSLPGRGNTEAFF | TGTGCCAGCAGCCTCCCAGGTAGGGGGAACACTGAAGCTTTCTTT
TRBJ1-6 | 15 | - | TRBV7-2 | - | CASSLELGAGSPLHF | TGTGCCAGCAGCTTAGAATTGGGGGCGGGCTCACCCCTCCACTTT
TRBJ1-1 | 13 | - | TRBV28 | - | CAGVHGSPPEAFF | TGTGCCGGAGTACACGGGTCCCCTCCTGAAGCTTTCTTT
TRBJ1-1 | 12 | once | TRBV13 | - | CASSQGNTEAFF | TGTGCCAGCAGTCAGGGGAACACTGAAGCTTTCTTT
TRBJ1-2 | 12 | once | TRBV10-3 | - | CAIGEGARGYTF | TGTGCCATCGGTGAAGGGGCGCGGGGCTACACCTTC
TRBJ1-5 | 14 | - | TRBV25-1 | TRBD1 | CASSEWDSRQPQHF | TGTGCCAGCAGTGAATGGGACAGCCGTCAGCCCCAGCATTTT
TRBJ1-1 | 16 | - | TRBV5-1 | TRBD1 | CASSLGDRPIVTEAFF | TGCGCCAGCAGCTTGGGGGACAGGCCCATTGTGACTGAAGCTTTCTTT
TRBJ1-1 | 15 | few | TRBV4-2 | - | CASSQGKQWPAEAFF | TGTGCCAGCAGCCAAGGGAAACAGTGGCCGGCTGAAGCTTTCTTT
TRBJ2-1 | 14 | few | TRBV12-2 | - | CASRAMSGYNEQFF | TGTGCAAGTCGCGCGATGTCGGGCTACAATGAGCAGTTCTTC
TRBJ1-6 | 13 | - | TRBV25-1 | - | CASRGQYNSPLHF | TGTGCCAGCAGGGGCCAATATAATTCACCCCTCCACTTT
TRBJ2-1 | 16 | once | TRBV7-9 | - | CASSSADTSSYNEQFF | TGTGCCAGCAGCTCCGCCGACACGAGCTCCTACAATGAGCAGTTCTTC
TRBJ1-2 | 14 | - | TRBV5-1 | - | CASSLVSGRRGYTF | TGCGCCAGCAGCTTGGTGTCAGGGAGGCGCGGCTACACCTTC
TRBJ2-7 | 16 | - | TRBV30 | TRBD2 | CAWRRENSGRSYEQYF | TGTGCCTGGAGAAGAGAAAATAGCGGGAGGTCATACGAGCAGTACTTC
TRBJ2-1 | 16 | - | TRBV28 | - | CASSLSPNRDYNEQFF | TGTGCCAGCAGTTTATCCCCGAACCGAGACTACAATGAGCAGTTCTTC
TRBJ1-5 | 15 | - | TRBV28 | - | CASITPTGFYQPQHF | TGTGCCAGCATAACCCCTACAGGGTTCTATCAGCCCCAGCATTTT
TRBJ1-2 | 14 | - | TRBV5-4 | - | CASSPPGQIYGYTF | TGTGCCAGCAGTCCGCCCGGACAGATCTATGGCTACACCTTC
TRBJ2-2 | 15 | - | TRBV5-4 | TRBD1 | CASRRDRGSSGELFF | TGTGCCAGCAGGCGGGACAGGGGGTCCTCCGGGGAGCTGTTTTTT
TRBJ2-3 | 15 | - | TRBV9 | - | CASSPLVREADTQYF | TGTGCCAGCAGCCCCTTGGTCAGGGAGGCAGATACGCAGTATTTT
TRBJ2-2 | 15 | - | TRBV5-5 | TRBD1 | CASSLGQGNTGELFF | TGTGCCAGCAGCTTGGGACAGGGGAACACCGGGGAGCTGTTTTTT
TRBJ1-5 | 15 | - | TRBV6-2/TRBV6-3 | TRBD1 | CASSYSRTGGQPQHF | TGTGCCAGCAGTTACTCCCGGACAGGGGGTCAGCCCCAGCATTTT
TRBJ2-1 | 16 | - | TRBV9 | TRBD2 | CASTKLSGSSYNEQFF | TGTGCCAGCACCAAGCTTAGCGGGAGCTCCTACAATGAGCAGTTCTTC
TRBJ2-1 | 16 | - | TRBV2 | TRBD2 | CASSLGLAGGLNEQFF | TGTGCCAGCAGCTTGGGACTAGCGGGAGGACTCAATGAGCAGTTCTTC